This T cell receptor beta chain was sequenced for a study of cytomegalovirus exposure and HLA in healthy donors. Study-wide results and caveats: The dataset shows that most TCR sequences were rare, while some public TCRs occurred in many donors. Cytomegalovirus-associated TCR beta chains were listed, numbering some 150.

Repertoires were generated with immunoSEQ multiplex PCR, while TCRdb's copy carries only in-frame clones and drops some. The table lists about 130,000 clones, roughly 89% of them singletons. About this clone: Its antigen is undetermined.

CDR1 SQVTM and CDR2 ANQGSEA come from the germline V gene. V gave up 7 bases and J gave up 2 bases; unmatched junction bases: 4. The CDR3 has 14 residues. The chain employs TRBV29-1 and TRBJ2-1; TRBD2 agrees at 11 bases. The sequence was collected from a woman between 18 and 30 years old in good health and CMV-seronegative. Specimen: PBMCs. CDR3 amino acids: CSAQTSGAYNEQFF. The CDR3 DNA reads TGCAGCGCACAGACTAGCGGGGCCTACAATGAGCAGTTCTTC.